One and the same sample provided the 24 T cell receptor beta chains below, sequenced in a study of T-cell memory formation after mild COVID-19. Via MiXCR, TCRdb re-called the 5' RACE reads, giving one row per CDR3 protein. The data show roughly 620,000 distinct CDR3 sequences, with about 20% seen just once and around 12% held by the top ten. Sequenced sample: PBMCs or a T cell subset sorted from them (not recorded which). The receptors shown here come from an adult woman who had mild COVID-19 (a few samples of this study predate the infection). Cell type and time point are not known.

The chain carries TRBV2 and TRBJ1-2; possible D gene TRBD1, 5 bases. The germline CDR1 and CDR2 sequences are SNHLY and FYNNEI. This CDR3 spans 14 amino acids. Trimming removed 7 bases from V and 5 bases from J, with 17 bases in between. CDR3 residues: CASMTPGRAYGYTF. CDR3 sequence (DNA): TGTGCCAGCATGACCCCAGGGAGGGCATATGGCTACACCTTC.

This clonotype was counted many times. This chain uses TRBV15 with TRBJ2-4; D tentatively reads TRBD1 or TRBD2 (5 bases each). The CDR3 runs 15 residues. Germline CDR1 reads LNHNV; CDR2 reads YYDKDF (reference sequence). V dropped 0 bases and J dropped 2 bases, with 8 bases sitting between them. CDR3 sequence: CATSRDGGTKNIQYF. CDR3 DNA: TGTGCCACCAGCAGAGATGGGGGAACCAAAAACATTCAGTACTTC.

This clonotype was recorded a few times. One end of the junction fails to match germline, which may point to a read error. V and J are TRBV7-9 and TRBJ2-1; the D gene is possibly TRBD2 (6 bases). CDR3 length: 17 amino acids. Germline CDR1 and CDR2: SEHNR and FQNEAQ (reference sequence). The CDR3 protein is CASGFPASAGSYNEQFF. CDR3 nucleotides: TGTGCCAGCGGCTTCCCCGCTAGCGCCGGCTCCTACAATGAGCAGTTCTTC.

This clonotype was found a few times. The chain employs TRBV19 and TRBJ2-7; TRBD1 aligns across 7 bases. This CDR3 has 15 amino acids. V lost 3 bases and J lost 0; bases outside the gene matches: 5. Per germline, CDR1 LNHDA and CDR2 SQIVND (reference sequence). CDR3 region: CASSMGTAFSYEQYF. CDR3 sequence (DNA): TGTGCCAGTAGTATGGGGACAGCCTTCTCCTACGAGCAGTACTTC.

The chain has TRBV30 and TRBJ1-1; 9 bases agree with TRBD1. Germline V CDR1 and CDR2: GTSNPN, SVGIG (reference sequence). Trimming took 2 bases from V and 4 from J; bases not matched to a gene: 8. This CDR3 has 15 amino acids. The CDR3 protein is CAWSTHGTGTTEAFF. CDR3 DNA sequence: TGTGCCTGGAGTACTCACGGGACAGGGACCACTGAAGCTTTCTTT.

CDR3 sequence: CASRDLTGGNEQFF. The DNA of the CDR3 is TGTGCCAGCCGCGACCTGACAGGTGGGAATGAGCAGTTCTTC. The rearrangement uses TRBV5-6 and TRBJ2-1, with D tentatively TRBD1 (6 bases). Per the germline V gene, CDR1 is SGHDT and CDR2 is YYEEEE. Trimming took 7 bases from V and 7 from J, leaving 18 bases between them. CDR3 size: 14 residues. Full variable domain (missing parts from reference TRBV5-6 and TRBJ2-1): DAGVTQSPTHLIKTRGQQVTLRCSPKSGHDTVSWYQQALGQGPQFIFQYYEEEERQRGNFPDRFSGHQFPNYSSELNVNALLLGDSALYLCASRDLTGGNEQFFGPGTRLTVL.

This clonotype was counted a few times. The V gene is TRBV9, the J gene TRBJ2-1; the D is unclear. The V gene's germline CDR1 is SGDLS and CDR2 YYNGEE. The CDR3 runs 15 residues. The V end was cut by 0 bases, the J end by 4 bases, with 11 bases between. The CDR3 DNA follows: TGTGCCAGCAGCGTAGAGGGTAGCCCTTACAATGAGCAGTTCTTC. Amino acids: CASSVEGSPYNEQFF. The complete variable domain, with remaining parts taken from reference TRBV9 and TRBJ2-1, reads DSGVTQTPKHLITATGQRVTLRCSPRSGDLSVYWYQQSLDQGLQFLIQYYNGEERAKGNILERFSAQQFPDLHSELNLSSLELGDSALYFCASSVEGSPYNEQFFGPGTRLTVL.

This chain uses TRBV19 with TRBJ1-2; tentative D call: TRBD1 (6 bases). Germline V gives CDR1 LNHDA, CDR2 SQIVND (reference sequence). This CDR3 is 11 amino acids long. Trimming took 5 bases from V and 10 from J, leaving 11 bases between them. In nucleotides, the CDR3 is TGTGCCAGTAGTCGGGGGCTTGTCTACACCTTC. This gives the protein CASSRGLVYTF.

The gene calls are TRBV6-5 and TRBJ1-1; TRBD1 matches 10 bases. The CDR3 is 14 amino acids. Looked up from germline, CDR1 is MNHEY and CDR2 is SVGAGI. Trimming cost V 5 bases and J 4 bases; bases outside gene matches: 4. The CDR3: CASSDRGHRTEAFF. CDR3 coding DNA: TGTGCCAGCAGTGACAGGGGGCACCGCACTGAAGCTTTCTTT.

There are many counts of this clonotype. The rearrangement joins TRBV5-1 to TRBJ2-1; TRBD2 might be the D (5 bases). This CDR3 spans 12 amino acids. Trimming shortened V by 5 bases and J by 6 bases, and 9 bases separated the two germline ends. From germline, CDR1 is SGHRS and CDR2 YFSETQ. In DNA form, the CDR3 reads TGCGCCAGCAGTTTAAGCGGCAATGAGCAGTTCTTC. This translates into CASSLSGNEQFF.

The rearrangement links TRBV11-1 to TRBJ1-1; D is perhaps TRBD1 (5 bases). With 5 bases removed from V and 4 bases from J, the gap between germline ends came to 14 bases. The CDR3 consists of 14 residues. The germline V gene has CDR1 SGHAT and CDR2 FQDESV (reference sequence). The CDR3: CASSQGISSTEAFF. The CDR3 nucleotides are TGTGCCAGCAGCCAGGGTATATCGAGCACTGAAGCTTTCTTT.

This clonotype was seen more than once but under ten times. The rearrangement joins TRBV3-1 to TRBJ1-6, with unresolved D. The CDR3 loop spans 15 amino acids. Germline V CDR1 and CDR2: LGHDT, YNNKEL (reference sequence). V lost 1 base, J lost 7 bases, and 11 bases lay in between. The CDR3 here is CASSQGSVGNSPLHF. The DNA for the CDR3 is TGTGCCAGCAGCCAAGGGAGCGTGGGGAATTCACCCCTCCACTTT.

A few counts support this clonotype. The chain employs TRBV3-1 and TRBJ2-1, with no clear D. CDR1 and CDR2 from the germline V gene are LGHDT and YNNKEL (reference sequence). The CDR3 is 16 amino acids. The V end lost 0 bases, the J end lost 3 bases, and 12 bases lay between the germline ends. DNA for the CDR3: TGTGCCAGCAGCCAAGACGAGGTAGCCCGCTACAATGAGCAGTTCTTC. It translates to CASSQDEVARYNEQFF.

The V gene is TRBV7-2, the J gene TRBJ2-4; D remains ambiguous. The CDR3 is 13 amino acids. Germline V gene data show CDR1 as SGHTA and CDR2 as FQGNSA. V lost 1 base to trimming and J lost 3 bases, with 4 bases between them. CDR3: CASSLGHKNIQYF. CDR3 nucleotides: TGTGCCAGCAGCTTAGGCCACAAAAACATTCAGTACTTC.

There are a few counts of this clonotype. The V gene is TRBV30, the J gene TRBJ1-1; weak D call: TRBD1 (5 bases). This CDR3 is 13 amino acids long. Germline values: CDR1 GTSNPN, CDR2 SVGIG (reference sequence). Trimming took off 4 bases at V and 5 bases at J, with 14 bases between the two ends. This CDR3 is CAWNRGARTEAFF. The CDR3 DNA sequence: TGTGCCTGGAACCGAGGGGCGAGGACTGAAGCTTTCTTT.

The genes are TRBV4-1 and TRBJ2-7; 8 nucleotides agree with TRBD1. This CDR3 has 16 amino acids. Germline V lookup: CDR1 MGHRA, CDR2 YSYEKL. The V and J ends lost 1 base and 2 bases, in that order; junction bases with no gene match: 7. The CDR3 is CASSQVFTGGTYEQYF. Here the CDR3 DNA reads TGCGCCAGCAGCCAAGTATTCACAGGGGGAACCTACGAGCAGTACTTC.

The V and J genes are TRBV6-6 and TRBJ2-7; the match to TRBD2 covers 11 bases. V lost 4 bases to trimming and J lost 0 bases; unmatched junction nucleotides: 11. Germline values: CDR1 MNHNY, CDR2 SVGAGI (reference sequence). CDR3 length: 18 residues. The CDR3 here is CASSFGTTGTSGSYEQYF. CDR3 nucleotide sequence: TGTGCCAGCAGTTTTGGGACGACCGGGACTAGCGGCTCCTACGAGCAGTACTTC.

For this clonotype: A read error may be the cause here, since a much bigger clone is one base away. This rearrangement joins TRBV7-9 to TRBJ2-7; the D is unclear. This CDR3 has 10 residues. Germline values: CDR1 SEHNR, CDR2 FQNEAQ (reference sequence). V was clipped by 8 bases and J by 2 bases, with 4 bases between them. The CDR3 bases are TGTGCCAGCGGGGCCTACGAGCAGTACTTC. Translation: CASGAYEQYF.

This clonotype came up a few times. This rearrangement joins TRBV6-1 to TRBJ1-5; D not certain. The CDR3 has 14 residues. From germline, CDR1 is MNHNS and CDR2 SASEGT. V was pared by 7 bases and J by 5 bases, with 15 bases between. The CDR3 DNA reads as TGTGCCAGCATACCCGGCCAAAGTTATCAGCCCCAGCATTTT. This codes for CASIPGQSYQPQHF.

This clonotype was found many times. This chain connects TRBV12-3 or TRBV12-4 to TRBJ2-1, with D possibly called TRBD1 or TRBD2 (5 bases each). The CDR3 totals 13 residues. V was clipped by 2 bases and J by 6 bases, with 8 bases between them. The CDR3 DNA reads TGTGCCAGCAGTTTAATGAGGGGCAATGAGCAGTTCTTC. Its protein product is CASSLMRGNEQFF.

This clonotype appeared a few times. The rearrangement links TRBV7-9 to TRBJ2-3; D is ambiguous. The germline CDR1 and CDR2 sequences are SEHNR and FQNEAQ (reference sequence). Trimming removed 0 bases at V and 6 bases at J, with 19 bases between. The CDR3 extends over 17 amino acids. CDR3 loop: CASSLASSRALGDTQYF. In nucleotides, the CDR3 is TGTGCCAGCAGCTTAGCCAGCTCCAGAGCTCTAGGGGATACGCAGTATTTT. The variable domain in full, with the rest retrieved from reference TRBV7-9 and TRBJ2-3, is DTGVSQNPRHKITKRGQNVTFRCDPISEHNRLYWYRQTLGQGPEFLTYFQNEAQLEKSRLLSDRFSAERPKGSFSTLEIQRTEQGDSAMYLCASSLASSRALGDTQYFGPGTRLTVL.

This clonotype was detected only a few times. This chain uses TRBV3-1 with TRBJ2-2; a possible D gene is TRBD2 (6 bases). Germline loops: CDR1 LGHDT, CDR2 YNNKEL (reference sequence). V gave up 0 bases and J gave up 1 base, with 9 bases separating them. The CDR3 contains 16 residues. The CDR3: CASSQERRGNTGELFF. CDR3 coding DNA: TGTGCCAGCAGCCAAGAGAGGCGGGGGAACACCGGGGAGCTGTTTTTT. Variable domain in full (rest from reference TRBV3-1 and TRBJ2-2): DTAVSQTPKYLVTQMGNDKSIKCEQNLGHDTMYWYKQDSKKFLKIMFSYNNKELIINETVPNRFSPKSPDKAHLNLHINSLELGDSAVYFCASSQERRGNTGELFFGEGSRLTVL.

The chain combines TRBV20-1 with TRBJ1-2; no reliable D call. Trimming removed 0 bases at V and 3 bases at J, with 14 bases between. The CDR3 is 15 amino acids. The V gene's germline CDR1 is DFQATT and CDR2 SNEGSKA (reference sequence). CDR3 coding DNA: TGCAGTGCTAGAGACCGGACCCTAAGGGACTATGGCTACACCTTC. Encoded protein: CSARDRTLRDYGYTF.

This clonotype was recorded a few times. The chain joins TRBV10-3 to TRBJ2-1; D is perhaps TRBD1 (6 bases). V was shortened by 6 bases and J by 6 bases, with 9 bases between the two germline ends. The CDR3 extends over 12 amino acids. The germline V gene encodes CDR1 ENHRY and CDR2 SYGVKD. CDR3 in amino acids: CAISPDSNEQFF. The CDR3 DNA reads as TGTGCCATCAGCCCGGACAGCAATGAGCAGTTCTTC.